A single sample gave rise to the 17 T cell receptor beta chains below, sequenced in a study of human T cells and chemical hapten exposure. This sample's time point: patch test 1, 2 weeks after DPC sensitization. Treatment described: therapeutic diphenylcyclopropenone sensitization with weekly scalp DPC. TCRdb redid the calling of the RACE reads with MiXCR, one entry per CDR3 protein. Seen here are about 340,000 distinct CDR3 sequences, about 7% observed once, and the top ten hold more than 7%. Sequenced material: whole blood, taken in connection with sensitization to the hapten diphenylcyclopropenone (DPC). All receptors come from a woman aged 18 to 35 with alopecia areata. Some clones in this sample may be carry-over from other donors' samples.

The V call is TRBV7-9, the J call TRBJ2-4, with 7 positions matching TRBD1. The germline CDR1 and CDR2 sequences are SEHNR and FQNEAQ (reference sequence). The ends lost 5 bases at V and 4 bases at J; junction bases unmatched: 5. CDR3 length: 14 amino acids. CDR3: CASSPNRGKNIQYF. As DNA, the CDR3 is TGTGCCAGCAGCCCGAACAGGGGAAAAAACATTCAGTACTTC.

This clonotype was counted ten times or more. The chain employs TRBV6-5 and TRBJ2-3; D possibly uses TRBD1 or TRBD2 (6 bases each). The V end was cut by 0 bases, the J end by 1 base, with 11 bases between. CDR1 is MNHEY, CDR2 SVGAGI, per germline. The CDR3 covers 16 residues. CDR3 loop: CASSYSGGQGTDTQYF. CDR3 sequence (DNA): TGTGCCAGCAGTTACTCCGGGGGACAAGGCACAGATACGCAGTATTTT.

The V call is TRBV15, the J call TRBJ1-5, with D hard to call. Germline V lookup: CDR1 LNHNV, CDR2 YYDKDF (reference sequence). The CDR3 is 17 residues long. V lost 4 bases, J lost 0 bases, and 16 bases lay in between. The CDR3 nucleotides are TGTGCCACCAGCACCGATGTACGGGGATATAGCAATCAGCCCCAGCATTTT. Translation gives CATSTDVRGYSNQPQHF. Full variable domain (remainder filled in from reference TRBV15 and TRBJ1-5): DAMVIQNPRYQVTQFGKPVTLSCSQTLNHNVMYWYQQKSSQAPKLLFHYYDKDFNNEADTPDNFQSRRPNTSFCFLDIRSPGLGDTAMYLCATSTDVRGYSNQPQHFGDGTRLSIL.

This clonotype was picked up many times. The chain couples TRBV5-1 to TRBJ2-3; TRBD2 is a possible D gene (7 bases). The CDR3 loop spans 13 amino acids. Per the germline V gene, CDR1 is SGHRS and CDR2 is YFSETQ. In DNA form, the CDR3 reads TGCGAAGAGGCGGGGGCCAGCACAGATACGCAGTATTTT. Protein: CEEAGASTDTQYF. The whole variable domain, remainder taken from reference TRBV5-1 and TRBJ2-3, is KAGVTQTPRYLIKTRGQQVTLSCSPISGHRSVSWYQQTPGQGLQFLFEYFSETQRNKGNFPGRFSGRQFSNSRSEMNVSTLELGDSALYLCEEAGASTDTQYFGPGTRLTVL.

The CDR3 is CASSLKVAGDEQFF. The CDR3, as DNA: TGTGCCAGCAGCTTAAAAGTAGCGGGGGATGAGCAGTTCTTC. This chain links TRBV7-3 with TRBJ2-1; 9 nucleotides line up with TRBD2. V was clipped by 1 base and J by 8 bases; unmatched bases: 3. Germline values: CDR1 SGHTA, CDR2 FQGTGA. CDR3 size: 14 residues.

To note about this clonotype: A read error may explain this, as a much larger clone is one base away. The chain has TRBV12-3 or TRBV12-4 and TRBJ2-6; possibly TRBD1 for D (5 bases). This CDR3 comprises 17 residues. The CDR3 DNA reads as TGTGCCAGCAGTTTAGCAGGGTTCGTCTCTGGGGCCAACATCCTGACTTTC. This sequence encodes CASSLAGFVSGANILTF.

V is TRBV5-5 and J is TRBJ2-1; D could derive from TRBD1 or TRBD2 (6 bases each). The germline V gene has CDR1 SGHKS and CDR2 YYEKEE (reference sequence). Trimming took off 2 bases at V and 10 bases at J, with 19 bases between the two ends. The CDR3 has 15 amino acids. In nucleotides, the CDR3 is TGTGCCAGCAGCTTCCGGGACATCGGGGCGGGGGAGCAGTTCTTC. It specifies CASSFRDIGAGEQFF.

In its sample, this clonotype was seen a few times. The chain employs TRBV4-3 and TRBJ2-1, with D possibly matching TRBD2 (7 bases). With 4 bases removed from V and 8 bases from J, the gap between germline ends came to 18 bases. Germline CDR1 LGHNA, CDR2 YSLEER. The CDR3 has 15 amino acids. The CDR3, as DNA: TGCGCCAGCAGCCCCTTGGGGCGGGGGCGGGATGAGCAGTTCTTC. Translated: CASSPLGRGRDEQFF.

At least ten counts were recorded for this clonotype. The V and J genes are TRBV2 and TRBJ2-1, with TRBD2 matching 10 bases. This CDR3 spans 14 amino acids. Per germline, CDR1 SNHLY and CDR2 FYNNEI. V was pared by 9 bases and J by 6 bases, with 8 bases of the junction left unmatched. CDR3 sequence reads: CASRSGGTPNEQFF. In DNA form, the CDR3 reads TGTGCCAGTCGTAGCGGGGGGACCCCCAATGAGCAGTTCTTC.

This chain uses TRBV12-3 or TRBV12-4 with TRBJ1-6, with no clear D. CDR3 length equals 19 residues. V was shortened by 11 bases and J by 0 bases, with 26 bases between the two germline ends. The CDR3 sequence is CASQRDRAALGSYNSPLHF. CDR3 DNA sequence: TGTGCCTCACAGCGCGATAGGGCCGCCCTGGGCTCCTATAATTCACCCCTCCACTTT.

In its sample, this clonotype was seen many times. This chain uses TRBV20-1 with TRBJ2-1, with D hard to call. CDR1 and CDR2 (germline): DFQATT, SNEGSKA (reference sequence). The CDR3 consists of 12 residues. Trimming took 4 bases from V and 6 from J, leaving 10 bases between them. The CDR3 spells CSAKEGGNEQFF. As DNA, the CDR3 is TGCAGTGCTAAGGAAGGCGGCAATGAGCAGTTCTTC.

This clonotype was seen at least ten times. This chain joins TRBV20-1 and TRBJ1-1, with TRBD1 matching over 7 bases. This CDR3 region has 15 residues. V gave up 6 bases and J gave up 1 base; unmatched junction bases: 11. Germline assignment: CDR1 DFQATT and CDR2 SNEGSKA (reference sequence). The CDR3 loop reads CSALTDGTENTEAFF. The CDR3 DNA follows: TGCAGTGCGCTTACAGACGGGACAGAGAACACTGAAGCTTTCTTT.

The chain carries TRBV2 and TRBJ1-5; D gene ambiguous. The CDR3 length is 16 residues. V shed 7 bases and J shed 0 bases, with 16 bases lying between them. Germline V gene sequence: CDR1 SNHLY, CDR2 FYNNEI. DNA for the CDR3: TGTGCCAGCACGGGGTTGGATAACCTTAGCAATCAGCCCCAGCATTTT. It translates to CASTGLDNLSNQPQHF.

This clonotype is medium-sized in the sample. The CDR3: CASSYWVGGNTEAFF. In DNA form, the CDR3 reads TGTGCCAGCAGTTACTGGGTTGGCGGGAACACTGAAGCTTTCTTT. The chain recombines TRBV6-5 with TRBJ1-1; D unclear. Trimming cost V 1 base and J 1 base, with 10 bases left between them. Per the germline V gene, CDR1 is MNHEY and CDR2 is SVGAGI. The CDR3 contains 15 residues.

This clonotype was seen a handful of times. The V gene is TRBV5-6, the J gene TRBJ2-3; D not resolved. Trimming removed 1 base at V and 3 bases at J, with 3 bases between. The CDR3 is 12 amino acids. Germline V gene sequence: CDR1 SGHDT, CDR2 YYEEEE. The CDR3, as DNA: TGTGCCAGCAGCTTGCAGACAGATACGCAGTATTTT. Translating it yields CASSLQTDTQYF. The full variable domain, in which reference TRBV5-6 and TRBJ2-3 provide the parts outside the CDR3, is DAGVTQSPTHLIKTRGQQVTLRCSPKSGHDTVSWYQQALGQGPQFIFQYYEEEERQRGNFPDRFSGHQFPNYSSELNVNALLLGDSALYLCASSLQTDTQYFGPGTRLTVL.

This clonotype was found a few times. V gene TRBV7-2 combines with J gene TRBJ1-6; the D gene is possibly TRBD1 (5 bases). The CDR3 runs 13 residues. Per the germline V gene, CDR1 is SGHTA and CDR2 is FQGNSA. V lost 4 bases and J lost 10, with 11 bases in between. CDR3 in DNA: TGTGCCAGCAGCTCGACAGTACAATCACCCCTCCACTTT. Protein: CASSSTVQSPLHF.

This clonotype was detected only a few times. The chain is built from TRBV6-5 and TRBJ2-2; maybe TRBD2 (6 bases). V lost 6 bases and J lost 2, with 13 bases in between. Germline V CDR1 and CDR2: MNHEY, SVGAGI. There are 15 residues in the CDR3. As DNA, the CDR3 is TGTGCCAGCAGAGGTGCGGGACCTAACACCGGGGAGCTGTTTTTT. This sequence encodes CASRGAGPNTGELFF.